The 11 T cell receptor beta chains below were found in one sample sequenced in a study of cytomegalovirus exposure and HLA in healthy donors listed by TCRdb under 2017. Library construction relied on the immunoSEQ multiplex PCR assay. The multiplex PCR relied on a mix of 60 forward primers for TCR Vbeta segments and 13 reverse primers for TCR Jbeta segments. Held by TCRdb, this immuneACCESS table contains in-frame sequences only and omits some clones. Under half of the omission traces to an unresolved V gene where checked; the cause of the rest is unknown. Counted in this sample were 250,000 to 350,000 clones; around 90% of them appeared once. The top ten constitute approximately 2.4% of the sample. Sequencing used PBMCs. The receptor set was obtained from a woman aged 18-30 years in good health and CMV-seronegative.

A word on this clone: The same CDR3 is also encoded by other DNA sequences in this sample. CDR3 sequence (DNA): TGTGCCAGCAGTGGAGATATAGCGGGGTGGTCCCCCCTCCACTTT. It translates to CASSGDIAGWSPLHF. The V call is TRBV6-1, the J call TRBJ1-6; D gene uncertain. Trimming took 4 bases from V and 13 from J, leaving 20 bases between them. CDR1 MNHNS and CDR2 SASEGT come from the germline V gene. There are 15 residues in the CDR3.

This chain connects TRBV7-6 to TRBJ2-7; D perhaps matches TRBD1 (7 bases). CDR1 is SGHVS and CDR2 is FNYEAQ in the germline V gene. The CDR3 sequence is 15 residues long. V was pared by 5 bases and J by 1 base, with 15 bases between. In nucleotides, the CDR3 is TGTGCCAGCAGCATTAGACAGGGAGGATCCTACGAGCAGTACTTC. Translating gives CASSIRQGGSYEQYF.

J is TRBJ2-2 and V is TRBV13; the match to TRBD1 covers 9 bases. With V trimmed by 8 bases and J by 4 bases, 2 bases remained unmatched. The CDR3 spans 13 residues. The germline V gene has CDR1 PRHDT and CDR2 FYEKMQ (reference sequence). The CDR3 coding sequence is TGTGCCAGCGGACAGGGGACCACCGGGGAGCTGTTTTTT. Protein: CASGQGTTGELFF.

This chain links TRBV30 with TRBJ2-7; 8 positions agree with TRBD2. The germline gives CDR1 GTSNPN, CDR2 SVGIG (reference sequence). V shed 3 bases and J 2 bases; nucleotides not matched to a gene: 6. The CDR3 consists of 14 residues. CDR3 DNA sequence: TGTGCCTGGAGGCTAGCGGGTCCTACCTACGAGCAGTACTTC. Translating it yields CAWRLAGPTYEQYF.

CDR3 in DNA: TGTGCCAGCAGGGACCGCAGGGGATCCGGGGAGCTGTTTTTT. This encodes CASRDRRGSGELFF. The V call is TRBV7-9, the J call TRBJ2-2, with D possibly matching TRBD1 (6 bases). This CDR3 is 14 amino acids long. Trimming removed 6 bases at V and 6 bases at J, with 14 bases between. The germline CDR1 and CDR2 sequences are SEHNR and FQNEAQ (reference sequence).

This clone was recorded once. This chain connects TRBV5-4 to TRBJ1-2, with D possibly matching TRBD1 (5 bases). CDR1 is SGHNT, CDR2 YYREEE, per germline (reference sequence). V was trimmed by 0 bases and J by 4 bases, leaving 10 bases between them. The CDR3 is 14 residues long. CDR3 loop: CASSLGAGPYGYTF. CDR3 sequence (DNA): TGTGCCAGCAGCTTGGGGGCAGGGCCCTATGGCTACACCTTC.

V is TRBV12-5 and J is TRBJ2-7, with D unresolved. V was cut by 4 bases and J by 3 bases, with 7 bases left in between. This CDR3 is 12 amino acids long. Germline-derived CDR1 and CDR2 are LGHNT and FRNRAP. The CDR3 here is CASGSPGYEQYF. The CDR3 DNA follows: TGTGCTAGTGGTTCCCCAGGCTACGAGCAGTACTTC.

The chain carries TRBV6-6 and TRBJ1-6, with 8 bases fitting TRBD1. V was clipped by 11 bases and J by 7 bases; unmatched bases: 4. The CDR3 length is 12 residues. Germline CDR1 MNHNY, CDR2 SVGAGI (reference sequence). CDR3 residues: CAGQGLNSPLHF. DNA for the CDR3: TGTGCCGGACAGGGTTTGAATTCACCCCTCCACTTT.

CDR3 bases: TGCGCCAGCAGCTATCCCGCTGGACAGGAAGCCAAAAACATTCAGTACTTC. It codes for CASSYPAGQEAKNIQYF. The chain has TRBV4-1 and TRBJ2-4, with 7 positions matching TRBD1. The CDR3 runs 17 residues. Trimming at V came to 5 bases and at J to 0 bases, leaving 10 bases not matched to a gene. CDR1 is MGHRA and CDR2 is YSYEKL in the germline V gene.

Only a few counts were recorded for this clone. J is TRBJ2-1 and V is TRBV6-4; perhaps TRBD1 as D (5 bases). Germline V gene data show CDR1 as MRHNA and CDR2 as SNTAGT. V lost 2 bases to trimming and J lost 3 bases, with 8 bases between them. The CDR3 totals 14 residues. Here the CDR3 reads CASSDSDSYNEQFF. Written as DNA, the CDR3 is TGTGCCAGCAGTGACAGCGACAGCTACAATGAGCAGTTCTTC.

This sequence joins TRBV5-8 and TRBJ2-7; 9 bases align to TRBD1. CDR1 SGHTS and CDR2 YDEGEE come from the germline V gene. There are 14 residues in the CDR3. With 4 bases clipped from V and 2 bases from J, the junction kept 4 bases outside the gene matches. The CDR3 DNA reads TGTGCCAGCAGCACCCGACAGGGGGCCTACGAGCAGTACTTC. Translation: CASSTRQGAYEQYF.